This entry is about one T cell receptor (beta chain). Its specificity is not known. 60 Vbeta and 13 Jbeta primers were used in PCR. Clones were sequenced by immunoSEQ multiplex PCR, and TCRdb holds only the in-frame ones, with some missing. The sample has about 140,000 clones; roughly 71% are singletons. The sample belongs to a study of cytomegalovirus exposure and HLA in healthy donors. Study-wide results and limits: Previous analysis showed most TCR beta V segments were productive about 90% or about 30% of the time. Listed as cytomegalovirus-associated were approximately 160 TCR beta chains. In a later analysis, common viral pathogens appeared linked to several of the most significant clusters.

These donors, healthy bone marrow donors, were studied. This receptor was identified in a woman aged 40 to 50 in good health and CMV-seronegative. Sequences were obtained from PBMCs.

The CDR3 bases are TGTGCCAGCAGTACGGACAGGGACGCCAAAAACATTCAGTACTTC. Its translation is CASSTDRDAKNIQYF. J is TRBJ2-4 and V is TRBV7-9; the match to TRBD1 covers 8 bases. Germline loops: CDR1 SEHNR, CDR2 FQNEAQ (reference sequence). The trim removed 6 bases at V and 1 base at J, leaving 5 bases unmatched. This CDR3 contains 15 residues.